This TCR beta chain was found in a study of vaccination effects on CD4 cells after COVID-19. Using immunoSEQ multiplex PCR, the repertoire was profiled, and TCRdb retains in-frame clones only, with some absent. The sample yields 20,000 to 25,000 clones, over 65% seen once. Details on this clone: Its antigen is still unknown.

The CDR3 consists of 14 residues. V lost 1 base to trimming and J lost 2 bases; unmatched junction nucleotides: 1. CDR1 is LNHDA and CDR2 is SQIVND in the germline V gene (reference sequence). ViraFEST expansion of antigen-specific CD4+ T cells with viral peptide pools preceded sequencing. Cells that had been cultured for approximately ten days were the source of isolated CD4+ T cells. Documented for the person is a PCR-confirmed SARS-CoV-2 infection occurring between March and December 2020. The sequence derives from a human donor who had a prior SARS-CoV-2 infection. Specimen: CD4+ T cells from PBMCs cultured with a peptide pool, collected before COVID-19 vaccination. This sequence joins TRBV19 and TRBJ2-7; 8 nucleotides agree with TRBD1. The CDR3 coding sequence is TGTGCCAGTAGTATAGCGACAGGGGCCTACGAGCAGTACTTC. This codes for CASSIATGAYEQYF.